This TCR beta chain was sequenced during a study of T cell repertoires in cytomegalovirus infection. About the research overall: Matching HLA type and CMV infection were both indicated by public TCR beta signatures. Whole-study findings and limits: Individuals carrying CMV plus the relevant HLA were identified by cumulative frequency of public TCR beta families. It was HLA-C-restricted CMV-specific TCR beta clonotypes that dominated the response ex vivo.

Germline V lookup: CDR1 MNHEY, CDR2 SMNVEV (reference sequence). V was cut by 5 bases and J by 0 bases, with 13 bases left in between. The CDR3 spans 15 residues. TCRdb called the reads again in MiXCR, with one record for every CDR3 protein. The sample lists a few hundred thousand distinct CDR3 sequences; 9.5% were seen once. This clonotype was counted at least ten times. Its antigen is as yet unknown. The sequenced sample was PBMCs. The chain employs TRBV27 and TRBJ1-1; D not certain. The receptor was isolated from a human donor in good health (CMV status not recorded). Some clones in this sample may be carry-over from other donors' samples. The CDR3 is CASSRLREVNTEAFF. The CDR3 DNA reads as TGTGCCAGCAGTCGCCTTCGGGAGGTGAACACTGAAGCTTTCTTT.